This TCR beta chain comes out of a study of T cell changes during pregnancy in multiple sclerosis. This clone has only one observation. Measured with immunoSEQ multiplex PCR; TCRdb has only the in-frame clones, and not every one. The top ten hold approximately 2.9% of the sample, which has approximately 45,000 clones, about 91% seen once. The germline CDR1 and CDR2 sequences are SGHTA and FQGNSA. The CDR3 has 12 residues. With 4 bases removed from V and 14 bases from J, the gap between germline ends came to 16 bases. This TCR derives from a female donor with multiple sclerosis, enrolled in a pregnancy study. Sequencing was performed on CD8+ T cells from peripheral blood mononuclear cells, taken in the second trimester of pregnancy. The chain joins TRBV7-2 to TRBJ2-3, with D tentatively TRBD2 (6 bases). CDR3: CASSSRYKEGYF. For the CDR3, the DNA is TGTGCCAGCAGCTCGCGGTACAAGGAGGGGTATTTT.